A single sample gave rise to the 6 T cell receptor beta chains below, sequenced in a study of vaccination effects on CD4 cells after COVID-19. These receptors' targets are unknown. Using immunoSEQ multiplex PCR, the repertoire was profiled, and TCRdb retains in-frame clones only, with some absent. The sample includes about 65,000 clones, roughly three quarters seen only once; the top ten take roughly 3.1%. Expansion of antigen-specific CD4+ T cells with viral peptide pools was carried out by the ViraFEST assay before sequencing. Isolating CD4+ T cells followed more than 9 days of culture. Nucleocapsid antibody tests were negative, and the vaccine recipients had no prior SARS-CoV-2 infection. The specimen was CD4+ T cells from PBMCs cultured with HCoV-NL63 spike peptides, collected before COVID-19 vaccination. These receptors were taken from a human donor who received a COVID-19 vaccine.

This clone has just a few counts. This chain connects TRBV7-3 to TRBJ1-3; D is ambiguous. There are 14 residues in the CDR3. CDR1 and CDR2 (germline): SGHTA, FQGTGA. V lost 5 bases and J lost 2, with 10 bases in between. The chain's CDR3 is CASSLGFPGNTIYF. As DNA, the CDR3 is TGTGCCAGCAGCCTGGGGTTCCCTGGAAACACCATATATTTT.

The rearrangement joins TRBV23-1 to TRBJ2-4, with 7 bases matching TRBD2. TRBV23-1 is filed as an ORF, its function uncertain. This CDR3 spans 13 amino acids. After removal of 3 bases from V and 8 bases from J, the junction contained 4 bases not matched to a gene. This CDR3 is CASSQGGQDIQYF. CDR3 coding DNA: TGCGCCAGCAGTCAGGGAGGGCAGGACATTCAGTACTTC.

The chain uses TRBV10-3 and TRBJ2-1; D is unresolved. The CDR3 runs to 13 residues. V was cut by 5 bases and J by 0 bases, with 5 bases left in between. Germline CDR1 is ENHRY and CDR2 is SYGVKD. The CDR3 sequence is CAISYSSYNEQFF. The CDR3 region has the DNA TGTGCCATCAGTTATAGCTCCTACAATGAGCAGTTCTTC.

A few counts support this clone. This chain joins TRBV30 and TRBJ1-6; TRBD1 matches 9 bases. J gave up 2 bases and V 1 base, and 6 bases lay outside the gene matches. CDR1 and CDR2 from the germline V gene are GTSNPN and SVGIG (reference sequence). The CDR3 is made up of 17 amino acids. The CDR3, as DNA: TGTGCCTGGAGTGGCGGGACAGGGAAGACCTATAATTCACCCCTCCACTTT. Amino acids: CAWSGGTGKTYNSPLHF.

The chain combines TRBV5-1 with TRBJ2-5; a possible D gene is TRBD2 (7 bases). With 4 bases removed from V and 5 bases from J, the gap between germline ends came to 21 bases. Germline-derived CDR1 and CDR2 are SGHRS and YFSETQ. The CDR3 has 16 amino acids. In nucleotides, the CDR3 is TGCGCCAGCAGCCTCCCTAGGGGGGGAGTCGGCGAGACCCAGTACTTC. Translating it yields CASSLPRGGVGETQYF. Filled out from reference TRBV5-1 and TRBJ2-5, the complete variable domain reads KAGVTQTPRYLIKTRGQQVTLSCSPISGHRSVSWYQQTPGQGLQFLFEYFSETQRNKGNFPGRFSGRQFSNSRSEMNVSTLELGDSALYLCASSLPRGGVGETQYFGPGTRLLVL.

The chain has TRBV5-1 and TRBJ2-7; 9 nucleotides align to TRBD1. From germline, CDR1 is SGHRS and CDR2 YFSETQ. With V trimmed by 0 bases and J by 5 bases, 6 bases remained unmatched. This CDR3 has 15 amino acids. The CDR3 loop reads CASSLEQGARNEQYV. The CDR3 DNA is TGCGCCAGCAGCTTGGAACAGGGGGCAAGAAACGAGCAGTACGTC.